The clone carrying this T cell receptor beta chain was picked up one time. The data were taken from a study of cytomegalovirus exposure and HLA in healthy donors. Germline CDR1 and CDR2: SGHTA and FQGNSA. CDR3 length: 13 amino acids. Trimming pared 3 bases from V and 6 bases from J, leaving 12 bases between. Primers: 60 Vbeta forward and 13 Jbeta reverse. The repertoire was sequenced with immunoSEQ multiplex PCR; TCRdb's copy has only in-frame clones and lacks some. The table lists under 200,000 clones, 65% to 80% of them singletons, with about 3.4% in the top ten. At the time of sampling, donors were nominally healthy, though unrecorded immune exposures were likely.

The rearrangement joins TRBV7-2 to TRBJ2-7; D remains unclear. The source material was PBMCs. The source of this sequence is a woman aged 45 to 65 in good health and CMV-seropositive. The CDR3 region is CASSFPSVSEQYF. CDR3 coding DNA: TGTGCCAGCAGCTTCCCCAGCGTCTCCGAGCAGTACTTC.